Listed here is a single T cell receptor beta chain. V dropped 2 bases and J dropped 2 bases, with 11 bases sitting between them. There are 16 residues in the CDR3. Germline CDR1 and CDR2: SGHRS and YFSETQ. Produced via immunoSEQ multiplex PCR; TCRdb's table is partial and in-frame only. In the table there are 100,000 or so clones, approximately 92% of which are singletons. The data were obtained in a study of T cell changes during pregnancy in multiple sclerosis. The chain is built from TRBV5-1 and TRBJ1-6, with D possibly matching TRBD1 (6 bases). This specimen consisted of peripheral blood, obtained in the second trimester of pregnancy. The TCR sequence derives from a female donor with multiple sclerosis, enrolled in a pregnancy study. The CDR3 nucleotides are TGCGCCAGCAGCTTTCAACAGGGCACCTATAATTCACCCCTCCACTTT. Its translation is CASSFQQGTYNSPLHF.